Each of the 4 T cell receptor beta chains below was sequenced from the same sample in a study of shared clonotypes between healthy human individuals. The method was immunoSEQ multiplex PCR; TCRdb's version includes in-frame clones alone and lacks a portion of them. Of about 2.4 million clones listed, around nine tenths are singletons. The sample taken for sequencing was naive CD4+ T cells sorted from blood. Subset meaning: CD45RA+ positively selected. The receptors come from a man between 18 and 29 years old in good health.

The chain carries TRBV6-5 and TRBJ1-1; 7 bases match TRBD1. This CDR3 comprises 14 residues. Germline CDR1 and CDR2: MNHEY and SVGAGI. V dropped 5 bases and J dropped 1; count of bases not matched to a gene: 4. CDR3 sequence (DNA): TGTGCCAGCAGTGATCGACAGGGGAACACTGAAGCTTTCTTT. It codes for CASSDRQGNTEAFF.

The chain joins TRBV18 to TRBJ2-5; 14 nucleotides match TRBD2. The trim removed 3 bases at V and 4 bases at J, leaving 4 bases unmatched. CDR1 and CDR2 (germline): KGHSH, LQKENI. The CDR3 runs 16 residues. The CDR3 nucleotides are TGTGCCAGCTCACCGGGACTAGCGGGAGATCGAGAGACCCAGTACTTC. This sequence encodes CASSPGLAGDRETQYF.

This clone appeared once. CDR3 residues: CASSWLTESGETQYF. CDR3 DNA: TGCGCCAGCAGCTGGTTGACTGAGAGTGGAGAGACCCAGTACTTC. V is TRBV5-1 and J is TRBJ2-5; no clear D. This CDR3 is 15 amino acids long. Germline CDR1 is SGHRS and CDR2 is YFSETQ. V dropped 3 bases and J dropped 4 bases, with 16 bases sitting between them.

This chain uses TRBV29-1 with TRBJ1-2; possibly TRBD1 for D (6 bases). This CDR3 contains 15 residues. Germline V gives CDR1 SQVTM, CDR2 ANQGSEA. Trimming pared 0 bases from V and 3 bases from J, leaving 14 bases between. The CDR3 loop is CSVEDPGEIDYGYTF. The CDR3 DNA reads TGCAGCGTTGAAGATCCAGGGGAAATCGACTATGGCTACACCTTC.